This TCR beta chain was identified during a study of monozygotic twins with inflammatory bowel disease. Whole-study results and caveats: It was not supported that a single strong signal or clonotype was associated with IBD.

This CDR3 region has 17 residues. Donors each contributed one blood sample measuring 2 to 2.5 ml. T cells were not sorted, and total RNA was isolated straight from whole blood. Template switching appended UMIs that held a 6-nucleotide sample barcode. After re-calling the 5' RACE reads, TCRdb lists one entry per CDR3 protein, DNA absent. Reported are about 210,000 distinct CDR3 sequences; the ten largest clones contain roughly 1.5%. Comment on this clonotype: Its antigen is unknown.

The sample taken for sequencing was blood. The TCR originated in a human donor with ulcerative colitis or Crohn's disease, or a healthy co-twin of an affected twin (not recorded which). V is TRBV12-3 or TRBV12-4 and J is TRBJ1-2; lacking DNA, the TRBD1 call made by TCRdb goes unchecked. CDR3 sequence reads: CASSPTPRRGSGYGYTF.